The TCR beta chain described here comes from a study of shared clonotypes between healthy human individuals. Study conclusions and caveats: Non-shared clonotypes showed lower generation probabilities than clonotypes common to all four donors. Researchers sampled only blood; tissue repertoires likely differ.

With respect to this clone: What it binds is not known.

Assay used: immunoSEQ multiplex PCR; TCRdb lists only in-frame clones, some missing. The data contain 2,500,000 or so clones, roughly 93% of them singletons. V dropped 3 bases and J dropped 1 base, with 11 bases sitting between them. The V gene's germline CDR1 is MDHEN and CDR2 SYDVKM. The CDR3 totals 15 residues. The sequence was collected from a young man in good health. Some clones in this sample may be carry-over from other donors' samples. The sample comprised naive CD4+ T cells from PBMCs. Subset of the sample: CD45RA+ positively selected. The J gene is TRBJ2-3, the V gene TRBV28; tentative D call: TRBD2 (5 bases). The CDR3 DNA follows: TGTGCCAGCAGTTTGTTACGGGGAGGCACAGATACGCAGTATTTT. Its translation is CASSLLRGGTDTQYF.